This T cell receptor (beta chain) came from a study of cytomegalovirus exposure and HLA in healthy donors. The study, taken as a whole, reports: Sequencing depth across donors, presence/absence analyses assumed, was roughly uniform. The study labeled 170 or so TCR beta chains cytomegalovirus-associated. Across donors, most TCRs were seen rarely, yet some public ones were widespread.

Remarks on this clone: What it binds is unknown.

There are 15 residues in the CDR3. Losses at the gene ends were 0 bases for V and 4 bases for J; bases not matched to a gene: 6. Germline CDR1 is SGHRS and CDR2 is YFSETQ. 13 Jbeta primers and 60 Vbeta primers were used for the PCR. The assay was immunoSEQ multiplex PCR, and TCRdb's table has in-frame clones only and misses some. The sample consists of approximately 140,000 clones, approximately 82% of them appearing once. The receptor was isolated from a man aged 18 to 29 in good health and CMV-seropositive. This sequence joins TRBV5-1 and TRBJ1-2; 7 bases are a match to TRBD1. Sequencing was carried out using PBMCs. The CDR3 region is CASSLAGDRVYGYTF. The CDR3 region has the DNA TGCGCCAGCAGCTTGGCCGGAGACAGGGTCTATGGCTACACCTTC.